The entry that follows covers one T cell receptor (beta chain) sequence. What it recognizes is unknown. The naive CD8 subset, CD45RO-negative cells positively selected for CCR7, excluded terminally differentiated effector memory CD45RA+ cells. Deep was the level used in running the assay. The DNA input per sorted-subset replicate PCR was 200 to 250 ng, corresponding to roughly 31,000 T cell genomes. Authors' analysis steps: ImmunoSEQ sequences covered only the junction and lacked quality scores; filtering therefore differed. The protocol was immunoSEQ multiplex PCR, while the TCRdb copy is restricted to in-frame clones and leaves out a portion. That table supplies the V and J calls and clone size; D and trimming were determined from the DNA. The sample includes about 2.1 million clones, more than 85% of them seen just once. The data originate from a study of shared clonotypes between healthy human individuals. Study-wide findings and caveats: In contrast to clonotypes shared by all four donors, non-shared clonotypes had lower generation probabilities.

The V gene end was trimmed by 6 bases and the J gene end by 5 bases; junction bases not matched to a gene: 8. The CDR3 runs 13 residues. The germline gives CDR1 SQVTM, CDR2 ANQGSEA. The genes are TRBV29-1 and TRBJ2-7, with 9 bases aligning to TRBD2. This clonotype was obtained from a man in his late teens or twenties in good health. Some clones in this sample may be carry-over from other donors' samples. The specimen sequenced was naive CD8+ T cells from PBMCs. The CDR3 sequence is CSVTSGLNNEQYF. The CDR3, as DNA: TGCAGCGTGACTAGCGGACTAAACAACGAGCAGTACTTC.